Given below is one TCR beta chain in context. Its antigen remains unidentified. Within one base of it there is no much larger clone, and no base qualities were kept. V is trimmed back by 6 bases and J by 4 bases, and the junction contains 4 bases that no gene match accounts for. CDR1 and CDR2 are drawn from the germline V gene: MRHNA, SNTAGT. From the cysteine up to the phenylalanine, the CDR3 has a length of 13 residues. The only DNA kept is the CDR3, 39 bases in frame from the first base. The instrument was an Illumina NovaSeq 6000. cDNA libraries for TCRalpha and TCRbeta were prepared by 5'RACE using constant-segment primers, with sample barcodes and unique molecular identifiers added. RNA was extracted from every sample with Trizol reagent. Libraries were amplified in two PCR steps, with a second sample barcode and Illumina TruSeq adapters added in the second step. Sequencing of libraries was performed on an Illumina NovaSeq with 2 x 150 bp paired-end reads. On the authors' methods: The reads were demultiplexed and collapsed into UMI-guided consensus sequences using migec v1.2.7. With mixcr v2.1.11, UMI consensuses were aligned to TRA and TRB V and J templates and assembled into clonotypes. Clonotypes were classified as expanded or contracted when called significant by both edgeR and NoisET, with noise models trained on biological replicates. For edgeR calls, the cutoffs were a false discovery rate-adjusted p below 0.01 and a log2 fold-change threshold of 1. PCA with hierarchical clustering of max-normalized trajectories of the 1000 most abundant clonotypes was used as exploratory dynamics analysis. Separately sequenced CD4+ and CD8+ repertoires were used to assign the CD4 or CD8 phenotype of responding clones. TCRdb cleaned the public reads at Q25 with fastp, built clones with MiXCR and kept in-frame beta chains. Records with the same CDR3 protein are collapsed into one entry carrying the most frequent genes and DNA. V and J calls and clone size were set by TCRdb, not the authors. The sample table contains hundreds of thousands of distinct CDR3 sequences; only one count was recorded for roughly 15% of them. The biggest ten clones account for 20% to 25% of the sample.

The data stem from a study of T-cell memory formation after mild COVID-19 (dated by TCRdb to about 2021). Looking at the study overall: Most TCR sequence clusters were specific to one of the two donors. In a couple of donors, T-cell clones that expanded and contracted after mild COVID-19 were followed by sequencing TCRalpha and TCRbeta repertoires longitudinally. Two young, previously healthy adult volunteers, one female and one male, were included in the cohort. Points the paper makes about the study in general: Contracting CD4+ clones were located mainly in the CM and EM memory subsets, whereas CD8+ clones were found to be enriched in EMRA. Whether the second-wave clones peaking on day 37 were SARS-CoV-2 specific was not confirmed. Only a couple of mild cases were covered by the study, and larger cohorts that include severe cases with pre-infection samples were considered necessary. Clones that contracted from day 15 to 85 showed balanced CD4/CD8 phenotypes, whereas a second wave of clones that expanded from day 15 to 37 leaned towards CD4+. Some responding clones were found in pre-infection memory, which suggests that pre-existing cross-reactive memory T cells took part in the SARS-CoV-2 response.

Ficoll-Paque density gradient centrifugation was the method used to isolate PBMCs. The sample taken for sequencing was PBMCs or a T cell subset sorted from them (not recorded which). The sequence derives from a man in his late teens or twenties who had mild COVID-19 (a few samples of this study predate the infection). The sample titles of this study are shuffled in the database, so cell type and time point are left out; the donor was told from shared clones. The rearranged segments are TRBV6-4 and TRBJ1-1; 8 nucleotides in the junction match TRBD1. The CDR3 protein is CASRGQGGTEAFF. The DNA sequence is given as TGTGCCAGCAGAGGACAGGGAGGCACTGAAGCTTTCTTT.